In this sample, the clone carrying this T cell receptor (beta chain) is medium-sized. TCRdb reprocessed the PCR reads with MiXCR, giving one entry per CDR3 protein. The repertoire holds about 86,000 distinct CDR3 sequences, 45% to 55% seen once, with around an eighth in the top ten. The data are from a study of CDR3 diversity in severe acne. Germline V gives CDR1 SGHTA, CDR2 FQGNSA. The CDR3 is 16 amino acids. V was clipped by 2 bases and J by 6 bases; unmatched bases: 10. Sequenced material: blood. The gene calls are TRBV7-2 and TRBJ2-1; 7 bases fit TRBD2. This clonotype originated in a male donor in good health, without acne. DNA of the CDR3: TGTGCCAGCAGCTTATCGGGGGGAATAGGGTCCAATGAGCAGTTCTTC. Encoded protein: CASSLSGGIGSNEQFF.